What follows describes a single TCR beta chain. Its antigen is unknown. This sample was taken from a study of T cell responses to AZD1222 COVID-19 vaccine. General study points: Vaccination with two AZD1222 doses was followed by a rise in Spike-specific TCR breadth and depth. Nearly half of spike-specific TCRs reportedly target unmutated variant regions. White British people made up most donors, females outnumbered males, and clonal diversity was possibly underestimated. Repertoires in all cases were sampled only once the peak T cell response had passed.

Generated by immunoSEQ multiplex PCR, the TCRdb table keeps only in-frame clones and is missing some. The profile covers approximately 83,000 clones, with around nine tenths appearing a single time and roughly 4.8% taken by the ten largest. The TCR sequence derives from an adult in good health. The input for sequencing was peripheral blood, taken on day 0 of MenACWY control vaccination.

The CDR3 spells CASISGGKNTGELFF. The DNA for the CDR3 is TGTGCCAGCATTAGTGGGGGGAAGAACACCGGGGAGCTGTTTTTT. This chain uses TRBV11-2 with TRBJ2-2; maybe TRBD2 (6 bases). The V end lost 7 bases, the J end lost 1 base, and 13 bases lay between the germline ends. Germline V gives CDR1 SGHAT, CDR2 FQNNGV. The CDR3 covers 15 residues.